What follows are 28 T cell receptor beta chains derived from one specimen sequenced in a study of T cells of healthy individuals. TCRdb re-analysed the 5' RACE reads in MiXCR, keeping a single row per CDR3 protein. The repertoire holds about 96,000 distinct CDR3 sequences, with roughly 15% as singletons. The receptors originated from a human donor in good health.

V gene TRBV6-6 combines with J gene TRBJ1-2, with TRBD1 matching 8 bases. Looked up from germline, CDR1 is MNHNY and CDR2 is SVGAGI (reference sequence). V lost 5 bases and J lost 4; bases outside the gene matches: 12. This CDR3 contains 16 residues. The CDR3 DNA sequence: TGTGCCAGCAGTCATCGACAGGACAGGGAGGCCTATGGCTACACCTTC. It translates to CASSHRQDREAYGYTF.

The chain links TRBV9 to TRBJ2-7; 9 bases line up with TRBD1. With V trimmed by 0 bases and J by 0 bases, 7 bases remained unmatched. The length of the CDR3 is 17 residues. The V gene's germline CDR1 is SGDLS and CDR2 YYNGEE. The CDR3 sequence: CASSVATGGGGSYEQYF. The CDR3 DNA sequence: TGTGCCAGCAGCGTAGCAACAGGGGGCGGTGGCTCCTACGAGCAGTACTTC.

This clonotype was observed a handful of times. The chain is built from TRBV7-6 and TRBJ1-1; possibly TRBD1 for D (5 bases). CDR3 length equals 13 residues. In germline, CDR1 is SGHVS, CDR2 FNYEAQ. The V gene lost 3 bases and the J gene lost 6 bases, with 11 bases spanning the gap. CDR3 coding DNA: TGTGCCAGCAGCTTGGGAGGGGAATCTGAAGCTTTCTTT. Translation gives CASSLGGESEAFF. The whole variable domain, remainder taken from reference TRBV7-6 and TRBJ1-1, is GAGVSQSPRYKVTKRGQDVALRCDPISGHVSLYWYRQALGQGPEFLTYFNYEAQQDKSGLPNDRFSAERPEGSISTLTIQRTEQRDSAMYRCASSLGGESEAFFGQGTRLTVV.

Written as DNA, the CDR3 is TGTGCCAGCAAGGGTGTAGGGGGACCGTCCGGGGAGCTGTTTTTT. It translates to CASKGVGGPSGELFF. The chain is built from TRBV6-2 or TRBV6-3 and TRBJ2-2; possibly TRBD1 for D (6 bases). Germline values: CDR1 MNHEY, CDR2 SVGEGT. Trimming removed 7 bases from V and 6 bases from J, with 18 bases in between. This CDR3 region has 15 residues.

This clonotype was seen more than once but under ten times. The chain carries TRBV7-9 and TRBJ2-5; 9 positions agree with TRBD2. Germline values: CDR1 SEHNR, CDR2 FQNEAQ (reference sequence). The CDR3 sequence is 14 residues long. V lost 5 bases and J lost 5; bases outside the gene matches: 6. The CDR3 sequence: CASSPTSGWETQYF. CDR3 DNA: TGTGCCAGCAGCCCGACTAGCGGTTGGGAGACCCAGTACTTC.

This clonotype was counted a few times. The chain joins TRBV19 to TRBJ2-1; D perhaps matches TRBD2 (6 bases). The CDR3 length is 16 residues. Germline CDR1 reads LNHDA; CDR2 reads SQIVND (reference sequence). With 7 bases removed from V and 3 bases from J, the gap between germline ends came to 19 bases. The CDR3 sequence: CASTPDAGFLYNEQFF. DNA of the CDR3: TGTGCCAGTACACCGGATGCGGGGTTTCTCTACAATGAGCAGTTCTTC.

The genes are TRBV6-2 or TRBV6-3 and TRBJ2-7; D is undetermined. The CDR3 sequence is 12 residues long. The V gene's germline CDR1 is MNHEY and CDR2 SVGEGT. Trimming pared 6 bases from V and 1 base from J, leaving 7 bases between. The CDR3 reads CASSTDSYEQYF. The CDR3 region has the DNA TGTGCCAGCAGCACCGATTCCTACGAGCAGTACTTC.

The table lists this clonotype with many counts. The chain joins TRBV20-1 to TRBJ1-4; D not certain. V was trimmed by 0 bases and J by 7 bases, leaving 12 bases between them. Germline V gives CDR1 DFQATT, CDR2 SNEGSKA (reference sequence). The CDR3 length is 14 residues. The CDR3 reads CSARDLGKSEKLFF. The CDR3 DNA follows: TGCAGTGCTAGAGATCTGGGGAAGAGTGAAAAACTGTTTTTT.

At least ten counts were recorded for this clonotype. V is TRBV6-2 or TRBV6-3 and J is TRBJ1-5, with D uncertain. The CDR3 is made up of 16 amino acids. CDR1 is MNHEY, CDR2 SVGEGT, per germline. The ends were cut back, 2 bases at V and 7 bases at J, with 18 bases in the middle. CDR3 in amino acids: CASSYGRLGNLQPQHF. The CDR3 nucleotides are TGTGCCAGCAGTTACGGCCGGCTTGGCAATCTCCAGCCCCAGCATTTT.

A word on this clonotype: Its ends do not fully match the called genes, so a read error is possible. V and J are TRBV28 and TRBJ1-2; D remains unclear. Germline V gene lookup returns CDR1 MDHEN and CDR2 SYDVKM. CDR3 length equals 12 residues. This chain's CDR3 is CAGSRRAGGYTF. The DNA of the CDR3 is TGTGCCGGCAGCCGCAGAGCGGGAGGCTACACCTTC.

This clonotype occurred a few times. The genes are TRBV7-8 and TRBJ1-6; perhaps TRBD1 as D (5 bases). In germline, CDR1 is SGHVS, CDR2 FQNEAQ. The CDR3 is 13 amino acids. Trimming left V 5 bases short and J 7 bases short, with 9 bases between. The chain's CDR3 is CASSPRQNSPLHF. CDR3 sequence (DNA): TGTGCCAGCAGCCCACGACAGAATTCACCCCTCCACTTT.

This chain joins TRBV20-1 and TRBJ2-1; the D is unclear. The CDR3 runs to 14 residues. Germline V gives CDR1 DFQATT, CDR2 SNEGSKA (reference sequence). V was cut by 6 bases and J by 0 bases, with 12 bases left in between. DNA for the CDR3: TGCAGTGCCAACCTATTAGGCTCCTACAATGAGCAGTTCTTC. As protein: CSANLLGSYNEQFF.

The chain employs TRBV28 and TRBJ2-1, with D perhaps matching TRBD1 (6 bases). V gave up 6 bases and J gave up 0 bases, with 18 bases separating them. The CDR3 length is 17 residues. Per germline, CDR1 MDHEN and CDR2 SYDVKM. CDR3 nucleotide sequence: TGTGCCAGCAGCGTTGGCCCTCACAGGGACTCCTACAATGAGCAGTTCTTC. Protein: CASSVGPHRDSYNEQFF. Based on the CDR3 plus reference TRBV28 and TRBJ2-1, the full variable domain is DVKVTQSSRYLVKRTGEKVFLECVQDMDHENMFWYRQDPGLGLRLIYFSYDVKMKEKGDIPEGYSVSREKKERFSLILESASTNQTSMYLCASSVGPHRDSYNEQFFGPGTRLTVL.

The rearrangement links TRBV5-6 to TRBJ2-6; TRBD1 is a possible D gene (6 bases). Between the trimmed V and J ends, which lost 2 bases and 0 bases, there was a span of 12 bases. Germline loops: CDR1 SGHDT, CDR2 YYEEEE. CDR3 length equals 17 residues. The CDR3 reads CASSFQGHLSGANVLTF. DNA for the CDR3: TGTGCCAGCAGCTTCCAGGGACACCTCTCTGGGGCCAACGTCCTGACTTTC. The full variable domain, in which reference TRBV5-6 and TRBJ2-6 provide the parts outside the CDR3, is DAGVTQSPTHLIKTRGQQVTLRCSPKSGHDTVSWYQQALGQGPQFIFQYYEEEERQRGNFPDRFSGHQFPNYSSELNVNALLLGDSALYLCASSFQGHLSGANVLTFGAGSRLTVL.

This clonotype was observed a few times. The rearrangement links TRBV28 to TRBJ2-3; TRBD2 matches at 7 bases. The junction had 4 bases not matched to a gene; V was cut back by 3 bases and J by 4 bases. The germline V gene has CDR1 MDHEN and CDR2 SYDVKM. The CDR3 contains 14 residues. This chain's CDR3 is CASSLGGRPDTQYF. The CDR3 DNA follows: TGTGCCAGCAGTTTGGGAGGGAGACCAGATACGCAGTATTTT.

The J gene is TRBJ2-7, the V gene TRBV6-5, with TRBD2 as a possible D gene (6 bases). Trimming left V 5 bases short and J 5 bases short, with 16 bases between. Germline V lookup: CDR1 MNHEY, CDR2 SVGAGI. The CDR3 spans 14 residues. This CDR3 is CASSDAVWGDEQYF. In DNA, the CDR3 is TGTGCCAGCAGTGATGCCGTTTGGGGGGACGAGCAGTACTTC.

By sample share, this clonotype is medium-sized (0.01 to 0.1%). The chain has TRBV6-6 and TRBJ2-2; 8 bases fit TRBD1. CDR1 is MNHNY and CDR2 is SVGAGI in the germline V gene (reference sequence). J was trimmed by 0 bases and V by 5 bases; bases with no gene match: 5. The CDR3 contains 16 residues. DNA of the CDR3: TGTGCCAGCAGTCATCCGGGACAGGCGAACACCGGGGAGCTGTTTTTT. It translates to CASSHPGQANTGELFF.

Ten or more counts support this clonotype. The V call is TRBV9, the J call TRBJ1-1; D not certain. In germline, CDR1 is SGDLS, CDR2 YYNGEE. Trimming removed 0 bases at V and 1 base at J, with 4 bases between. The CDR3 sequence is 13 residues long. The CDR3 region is CASSVETNTEAFF. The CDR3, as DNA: TGTGCCAGCAGCGTAGAGACGAACACTGAAGCTTTCTTT. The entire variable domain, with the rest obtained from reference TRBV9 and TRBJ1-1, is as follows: DSGVTQTPKHLITATGQRVTLRCSPRSGDLSVYWYQQSLDQGLQFLIQYYNGEERAKGNILERFSAQQFPDLHSELNLSSLELGDSALYFCASSVETNTEAFFGQGTRLTVV.

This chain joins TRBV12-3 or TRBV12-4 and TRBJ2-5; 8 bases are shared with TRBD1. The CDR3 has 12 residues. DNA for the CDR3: TGTGCTGTAGGGACAGGCGGGGAGACCCAGTACTTC. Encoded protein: CAVGTGGETQYF.

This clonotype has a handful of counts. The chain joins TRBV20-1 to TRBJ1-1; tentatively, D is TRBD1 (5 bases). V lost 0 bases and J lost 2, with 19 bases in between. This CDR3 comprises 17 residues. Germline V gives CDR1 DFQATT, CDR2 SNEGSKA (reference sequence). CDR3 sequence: CSARDHEGRGINTEAFF. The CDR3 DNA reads TGCAGTGCTAGAGATCACGAGGGTCGGGGCATCAACACTGAAGCTTTCTTT.

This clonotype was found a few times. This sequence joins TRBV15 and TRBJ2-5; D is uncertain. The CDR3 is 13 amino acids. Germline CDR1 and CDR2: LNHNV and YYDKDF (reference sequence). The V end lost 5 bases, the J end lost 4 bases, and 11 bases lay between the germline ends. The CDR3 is CATSRTRGETQYF. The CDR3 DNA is TGTGCCACCAGCCGAACAAGAGGAGAGACCCAGTACTTC.

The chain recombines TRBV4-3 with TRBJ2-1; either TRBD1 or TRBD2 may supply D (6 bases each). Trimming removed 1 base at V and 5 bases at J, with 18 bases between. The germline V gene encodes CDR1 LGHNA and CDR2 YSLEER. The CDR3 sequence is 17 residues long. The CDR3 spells CASSQGNGPRGDNEQFF. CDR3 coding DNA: TGCGCCAGCAGCCAAGGGAACGGGCCGAGGGGGGACAATGAGCAGTTCTTC.

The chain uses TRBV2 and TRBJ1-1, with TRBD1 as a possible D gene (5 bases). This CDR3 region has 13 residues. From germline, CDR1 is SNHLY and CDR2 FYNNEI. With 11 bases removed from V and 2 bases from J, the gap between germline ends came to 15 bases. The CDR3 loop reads CAGTPNLNTEAFF. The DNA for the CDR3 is TGTGCCGGGACCCCCAATCTAAACACTGAAGCTTTCTTT.

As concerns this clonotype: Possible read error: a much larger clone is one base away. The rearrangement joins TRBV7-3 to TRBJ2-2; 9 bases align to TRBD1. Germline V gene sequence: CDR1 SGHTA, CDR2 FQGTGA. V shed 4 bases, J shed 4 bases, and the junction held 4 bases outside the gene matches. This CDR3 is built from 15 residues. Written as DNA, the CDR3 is TGTGCCAGCAGCTACTCGGACAGGGGCACCGGGGAGCTGTTTTTT. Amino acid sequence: CASSYSDRGTGELFF.

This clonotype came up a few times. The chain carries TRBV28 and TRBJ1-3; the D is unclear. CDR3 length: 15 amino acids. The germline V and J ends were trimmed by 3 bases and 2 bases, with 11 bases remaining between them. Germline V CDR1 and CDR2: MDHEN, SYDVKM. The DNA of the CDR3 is TGTGCCAGCAGTTTGCCGGTTGGAGCTGGAAACACCATATATTTT. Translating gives CASSLPVGAGNTIYF.

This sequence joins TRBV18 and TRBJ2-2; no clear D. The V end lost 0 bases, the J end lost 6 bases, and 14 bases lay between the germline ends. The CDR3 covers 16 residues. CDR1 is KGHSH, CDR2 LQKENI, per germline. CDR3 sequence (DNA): TGTGCCAGCTCACCACCGGTGGGTGCGTCGGCCGGGGAGCTGTTTTTT. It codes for CASSPPVGASAGELFF.

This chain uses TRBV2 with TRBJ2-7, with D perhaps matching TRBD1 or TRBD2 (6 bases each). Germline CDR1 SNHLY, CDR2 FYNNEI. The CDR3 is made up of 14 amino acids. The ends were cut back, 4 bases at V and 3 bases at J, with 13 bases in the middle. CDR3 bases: TGTGCCAGCAGTGGCGGGACAAACCGCTACGAGCAGTACTTC. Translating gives CASSGGTNRYEQYF.

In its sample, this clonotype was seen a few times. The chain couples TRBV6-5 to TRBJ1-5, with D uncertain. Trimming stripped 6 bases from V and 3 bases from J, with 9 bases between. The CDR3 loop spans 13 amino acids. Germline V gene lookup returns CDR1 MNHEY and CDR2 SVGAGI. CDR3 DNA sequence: TGTGCCAGCAGCAAAATAACCAATCAGCCCCAGCATTTT. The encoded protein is CASSKITNQPQHF.